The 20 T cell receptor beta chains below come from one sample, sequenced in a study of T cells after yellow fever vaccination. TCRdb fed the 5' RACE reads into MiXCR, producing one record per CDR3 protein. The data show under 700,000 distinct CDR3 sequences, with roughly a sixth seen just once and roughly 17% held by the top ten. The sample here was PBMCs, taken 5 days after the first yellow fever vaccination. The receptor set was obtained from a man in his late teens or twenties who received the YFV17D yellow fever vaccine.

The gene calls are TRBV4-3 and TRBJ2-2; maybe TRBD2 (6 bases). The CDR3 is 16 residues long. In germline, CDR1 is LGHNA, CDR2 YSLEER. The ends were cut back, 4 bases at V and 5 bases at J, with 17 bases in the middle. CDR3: CASSPVHGAGTGELFF. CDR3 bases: TGCGCCAGCAGCCCAGTTCACGGGGCGGGGACCGGGGAGCTGTTTTTT.

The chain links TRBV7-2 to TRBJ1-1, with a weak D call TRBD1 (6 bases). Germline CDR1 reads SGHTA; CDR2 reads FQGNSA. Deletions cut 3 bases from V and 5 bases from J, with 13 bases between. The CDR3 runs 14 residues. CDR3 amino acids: CASSFLRGGTEAFF. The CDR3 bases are TGTGCCAGCAGCTTCCTCAGGGGCGGAACTGAAGCTTTCTTT.

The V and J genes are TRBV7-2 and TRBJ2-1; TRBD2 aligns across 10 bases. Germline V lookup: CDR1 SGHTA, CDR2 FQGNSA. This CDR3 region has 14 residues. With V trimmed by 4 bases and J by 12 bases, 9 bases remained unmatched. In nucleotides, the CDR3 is TGTGCCAGCAGCTCTGAACCGGGACTAGCGACGCAGTTCTTC. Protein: CASSSEPGLATQFF.

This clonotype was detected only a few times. The CDR3 region is CASSIGPPVLLNTEAFF. The CDR3 DNA reads as TGTGCCAGTAGTATTGGGCCACCCGTTTTATTGAACACTGAAGCTTTCTTT. The chain is built from TRBV19 and TRBJ1-1; D is uncertain. V shed 3 bases and J shed 0 bases, with 17 bases lying between them. Germline V gene data show CDR1 as LNHDA and CDR2 as SQIVND (reference sequence). The CDR3 has 17 amino acids.

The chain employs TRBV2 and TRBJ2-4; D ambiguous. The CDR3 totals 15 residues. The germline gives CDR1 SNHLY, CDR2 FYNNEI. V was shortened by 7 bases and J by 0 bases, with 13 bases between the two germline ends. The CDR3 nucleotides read TGTGCCAGCACCAACGGATTTTTAGCCAAAAACATTCAGTACTTC. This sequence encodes CASTNGFLAKNIQYF.

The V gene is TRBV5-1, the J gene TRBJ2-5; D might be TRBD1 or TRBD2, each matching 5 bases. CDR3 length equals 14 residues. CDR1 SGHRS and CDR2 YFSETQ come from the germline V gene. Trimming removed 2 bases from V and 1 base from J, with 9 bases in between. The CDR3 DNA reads TGCGCCAGCAGCTTTCACGGGACCCAAGAGACCCAGTACTTC. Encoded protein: CASSFHGTQETQYF.

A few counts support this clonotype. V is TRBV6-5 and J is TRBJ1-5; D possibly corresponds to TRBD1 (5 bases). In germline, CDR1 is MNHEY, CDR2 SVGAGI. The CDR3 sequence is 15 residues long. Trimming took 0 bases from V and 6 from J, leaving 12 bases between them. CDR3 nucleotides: TGTGCCAGCAGTTACTCGGTCGGGGCAGGTCAGCCCCAGCATTTT. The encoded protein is CASSYSVGAGQPQHF.

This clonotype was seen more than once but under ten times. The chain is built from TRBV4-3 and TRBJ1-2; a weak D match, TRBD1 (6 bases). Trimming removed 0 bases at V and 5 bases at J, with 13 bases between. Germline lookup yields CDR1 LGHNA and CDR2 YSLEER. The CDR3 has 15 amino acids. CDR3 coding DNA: TGCGCCAGCAGCCAAGATCAGGGGACGGCTTATGGCTACACCTTC. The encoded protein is CASSQDQGTAYGYTF.

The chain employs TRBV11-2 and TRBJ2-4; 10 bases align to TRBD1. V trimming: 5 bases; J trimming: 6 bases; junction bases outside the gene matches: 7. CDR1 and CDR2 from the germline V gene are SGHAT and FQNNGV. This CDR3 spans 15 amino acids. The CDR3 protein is CASSSDRGRANIQYF. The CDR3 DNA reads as TGTGCCAGCAGCAGCGACAGGGGGCGAGCAAACATTCAGTACTTC.

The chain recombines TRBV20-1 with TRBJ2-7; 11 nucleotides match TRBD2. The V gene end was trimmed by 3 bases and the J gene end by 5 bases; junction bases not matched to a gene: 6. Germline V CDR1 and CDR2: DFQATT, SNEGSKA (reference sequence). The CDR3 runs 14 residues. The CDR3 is CSARRLAGFDEQYF. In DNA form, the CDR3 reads TGCAGTGCTAGGAGACTAGCGGGGTTTGACGAGCAGTACTTC.

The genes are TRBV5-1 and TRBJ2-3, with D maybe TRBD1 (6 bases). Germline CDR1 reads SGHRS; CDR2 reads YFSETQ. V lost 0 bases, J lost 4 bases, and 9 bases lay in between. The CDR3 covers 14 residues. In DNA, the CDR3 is TGCGCCAGCAGCTTGGGACAGGTAGCAGATACGCAGTATTTT. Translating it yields CASSLGQVADTQYF.

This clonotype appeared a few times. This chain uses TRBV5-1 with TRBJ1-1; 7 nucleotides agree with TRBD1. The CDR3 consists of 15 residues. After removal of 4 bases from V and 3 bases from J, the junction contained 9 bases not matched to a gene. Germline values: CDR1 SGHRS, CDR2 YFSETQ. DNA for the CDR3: TGCGCCAGCAGCCTCACGACAGGGCGGGACACTGAAGCTTTCTTT. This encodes CASSLTTGRDTEAFF.

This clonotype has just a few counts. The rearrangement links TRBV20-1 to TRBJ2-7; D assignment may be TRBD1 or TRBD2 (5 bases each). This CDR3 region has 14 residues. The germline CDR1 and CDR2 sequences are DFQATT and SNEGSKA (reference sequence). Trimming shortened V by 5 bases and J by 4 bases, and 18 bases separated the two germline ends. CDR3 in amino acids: CSAGDRDGQYEQYF. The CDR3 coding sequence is TGCAGTGCTGGGGACCGGGACGGGCAATACGAGCAGTACTTC.

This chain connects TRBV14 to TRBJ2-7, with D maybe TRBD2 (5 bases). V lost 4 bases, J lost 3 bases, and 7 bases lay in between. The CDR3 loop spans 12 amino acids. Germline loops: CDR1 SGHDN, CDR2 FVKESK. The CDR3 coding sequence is TGTGCCAGCAGCCCCGACTACTACGAGCAGTACTTC. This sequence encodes CASSPDYYEQYF.

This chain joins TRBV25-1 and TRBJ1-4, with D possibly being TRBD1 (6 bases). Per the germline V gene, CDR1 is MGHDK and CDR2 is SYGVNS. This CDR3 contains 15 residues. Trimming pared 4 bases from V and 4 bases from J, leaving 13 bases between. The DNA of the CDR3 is TGTGCCAGCAGTGTAACAGGGATAGTTAATGAAAAACTGTTTTTT. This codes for CASSVTGIVNEKLFF.

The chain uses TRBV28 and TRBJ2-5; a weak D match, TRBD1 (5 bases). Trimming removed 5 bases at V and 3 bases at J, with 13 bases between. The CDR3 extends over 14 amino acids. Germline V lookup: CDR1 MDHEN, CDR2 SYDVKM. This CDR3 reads CASSRLTAKETQYF. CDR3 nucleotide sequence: TGTGCCAGCAGTAGGTTGACAGCAAAAGAGACCCAGTACTTC.

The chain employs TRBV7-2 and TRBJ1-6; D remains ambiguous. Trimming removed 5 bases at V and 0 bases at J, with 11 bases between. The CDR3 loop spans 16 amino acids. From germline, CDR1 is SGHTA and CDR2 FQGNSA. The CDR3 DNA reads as TGTGCCAGCAGCCCGAGACTGAGCTCCTATAATTCACCCCTCCACTTT. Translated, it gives CASSPRLSSYNSPLHF. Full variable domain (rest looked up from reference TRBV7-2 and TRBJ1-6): GAGVSQSPSNKVTEKGKDVELRCDPISGHTALYWYRQSLGQGLEFLIYFQGNSAPDKSGLPSDRFSAERTGGSVSTLTIQRTQQEDSAVYLCASSPRLSSYNSPLHFGNGTRLTVT.

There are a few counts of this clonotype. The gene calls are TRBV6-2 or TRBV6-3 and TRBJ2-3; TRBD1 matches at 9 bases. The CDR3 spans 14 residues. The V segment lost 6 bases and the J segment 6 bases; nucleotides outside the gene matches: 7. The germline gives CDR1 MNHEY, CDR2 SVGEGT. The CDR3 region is CASSLQGAEDTQYF. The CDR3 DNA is TGTGCCAGCAGCCTACAGGGGGCCGAGGATACGCAGTATTTT.

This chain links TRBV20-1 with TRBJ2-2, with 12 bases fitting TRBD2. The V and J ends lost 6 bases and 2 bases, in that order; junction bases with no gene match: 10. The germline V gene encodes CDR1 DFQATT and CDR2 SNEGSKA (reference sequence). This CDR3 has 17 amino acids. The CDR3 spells CSARLAGAFINTGELFF. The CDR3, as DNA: TGCAGTGCCAGACTAGCGGGGGCCTTCATAAACACCGGGGAGCTGTTTTTT.

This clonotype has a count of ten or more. The CDR3 spells CASSFSRGGYEQYF. DNA for the CDR3: TGCGCCAGCAGCTTTTCCAGGGGAGGATACGAGCAGTACTTC. The chain combines TRBV5-1 with TRBJ2-7; D possibly uses TRBD1 or TRBD2 (6 bases each). The germline gives CDR1 SGHRS, CDR2 YFSETQ. CDR3 length: 14 amino acids. Deletions cut 2 bases from V and 4 bases from J, with 13 bases between.